This T cell receptor (beta chain) emerged from a study of CD8 T cells in ankylosing spondylitis. Germline loops: CDR1 MGHDK, CDR2 SYGVNS. The V gene end was trimmed by 3 bases and the J gene end by 3 bases; junction bases not matched to a gene: 2. The CDR3 length is 15 residues. Findings and limits, study-wide: Clones linked to the disease showed a CD8+ phenotype. They occurred at relatively low frequencies in peripheral blood. Certain motif variants had earlier appeared in reactive arthritis synovial fluid and blood.

TCRdb reprocessed the 5' RACE reads via MiXCR and lists one record per CDR3 protein. The table has roughly 130,000 distinct CDR3 sequences, approximately 15% seen once. This clonotype was found many times. Its target is unknown. This TCR came from a female donor with ankylosing spondylitis or in good health (not recorded which). The chain couples TRBV25-1 to TRBJ2-1; 10 bases align to TRBD1. Sequencing used blood, either unsorted or a sorted T cell fraction (not recorded which). CDR3 region: CASSEGQGFYNEQFF. The CDR3 nucleotides read TGTGCCAGCAGTGAGGGACAGGGGTTCTACAATGAGCAGTTCTTC.